This T cell receptor (beta chain) is from a study of cytomegalovirus exposure and HLA in healthy donors. Study-level findings and limits: In a later analysis, first-cohort TCR clusters were found to tend to co-occur in the approximately 120 validation repertoires. Reports showed the classifier diagnosing cytomegalovirus status with high specificity and sensitivity. It was 150 to 200 TCR beta chains that were listed as cytomegalovirus-associated.

V lost 7 bases, J lost 4 bases, and 17 bases lay in between. Germline V gives CDR1 WSHSY, CDR2 SAAADI. CDR3 length: 15 residues. A note on this clone: The antigen remains undetermined.

Libraries were prepared by immunoSEQ multiplex PCR; TCRdb keeps only in-frame clonotypes and omits some of them. The sample has approximately 170,000 clones; around 85% are singletons. The chain recombines TRBV10-2 with TRBJ2-1; D perhaps matches TRBD2 (7 bases). This TCR was recovered from a man younger than 35 in good health and CMV-seropositive. The sequenced sample consisted of PBMCs. This CDR3 is CASTGGGGVYNEQFF. DNA of the CDR3: TGCGCCAGCACCGGAGGGGGGGGAGTATACAATGAGCAGTTCTTC.